The clone carrying this T cell receptor beta chain has just a few counts. Its antigen is unknown. These data come from a study of blood T cells in healthy people across ages. Study-wide results and caveats: Expanded clonotype changes were possibly confounded by unknown donor CMV status. The study regarded diversity estimates from one million T cells as underestimates. Per-million-T-cell TCR beta diversity fell roughly linearly with age.

Per the germline V gene, CDR1 is MNHEY and CDR2 is SVGAGI. Trimming shortened V by 0 bases and J by 1 base, and 9 bases separated the two germline ends. The CDR3 loop spans 15 amino acids. Ranging in age from roughly 6 to 90, the donors were healthy Caucasian individuals from Russia. A sample-barcoded 5' primer and a J-beta primer mix were used in a second PCR of roughly 7 to 12 cycles. Using its own MiXCR run on the 5' RACE reads, TCRdb lists one record per CDR3 protein. The table lists more than 1.4 million distinct CDR3 sequences, approximately 42% of them singletons, with 6.5% to 10% in the top ten.

The rearrangement joins TRBV6-5 to TRBJ1-1; D is ambiguous. This receptor was taken from a woman between 18 and 30 years old in good health. Sequencing was done on a sample of blood. The CDR3 here is CASSYSISTNTEAFF. CDR3 DNA: TGTGCCAGCAGTTACTCTATAAGTACGAACACTGAAGCTTTCTTT.